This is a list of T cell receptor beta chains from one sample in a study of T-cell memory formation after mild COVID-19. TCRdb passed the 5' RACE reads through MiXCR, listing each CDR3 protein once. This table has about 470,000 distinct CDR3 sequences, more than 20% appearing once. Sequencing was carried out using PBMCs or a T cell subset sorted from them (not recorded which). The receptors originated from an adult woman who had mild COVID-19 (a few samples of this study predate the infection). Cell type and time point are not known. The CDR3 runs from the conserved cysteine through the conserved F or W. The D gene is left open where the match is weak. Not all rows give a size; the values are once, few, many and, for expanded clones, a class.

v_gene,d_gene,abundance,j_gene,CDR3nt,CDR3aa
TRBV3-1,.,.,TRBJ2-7,TGTGCCAGCAGCCAAGATAGAAGGGACGGCCGCTACGAGCAGTACTTC,CASSQDRRDGRYEQYF
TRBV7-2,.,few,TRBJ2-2,TGTGCCAGCAGCCGAAAAAGATTGGCAGCCTTGAGCACCGGGGAGCTGTTTTTT,CASSRKRLAALSTGELFF
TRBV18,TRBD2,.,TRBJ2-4,TGTGCCAGCTCACCACTCCGGGAGGTCCAAAACATTCAGTACTTC,CASSPLREVQNIQYF
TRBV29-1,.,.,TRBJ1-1,TGCAGCGTTATTAGGGCCCACGGGAGGACTGAAGCTTTCTTT,CSVIRAHGRTEAFF
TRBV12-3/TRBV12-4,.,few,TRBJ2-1,TGTGCCAGCAGTAGGGAAACTAGCAACGAGCAGTTCTTC,CASSRETSNEQFF
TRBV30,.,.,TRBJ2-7,TGTGCCTGGGCGGACCCCGGCGGCGAGCAGTACTTC,CAWADPGGEQYF
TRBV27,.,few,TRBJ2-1,TGTGCCAGCAGTCCATGGGTGAGGGTTATCGACAATGAGCAGTTCTTC,CASSPWVRVIDNEQFF
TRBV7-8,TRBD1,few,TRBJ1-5,TGTGCCAGCAGCTTAGCCAACCGGGACAGAAAAAGACAGCCCCAGCATTTT,CASSLANRDRKRQPQHF
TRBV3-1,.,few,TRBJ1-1,TGTGCCAGCAGCCAAGATTTAAGGGGGACTGAAGCTTTCTTT,CASSQDLRGTEAFF
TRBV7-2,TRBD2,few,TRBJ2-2,TGTGCCAGCAGCTCGACTAGCGGGAGTAATCGGGAGCTGTTTTTT,CASSSTSGSNRELFF
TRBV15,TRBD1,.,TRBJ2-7,TGTGCCACCAGCAGAGATCCAACAGGGGGATTCGAGCAGTACTTC,CATSRDPTGGFEQYF
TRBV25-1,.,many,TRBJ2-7,TGTGCCAGCAGTGGTTCGTTGGGGGGCTTGAACTTC,CASSGSLGGLNF
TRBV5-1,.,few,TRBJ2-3,TGCGCCAGCAGCTGGGAGATGGATACGCAGTATTTT,CASSWEMDTQYF
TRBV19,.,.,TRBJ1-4,TGTGCCAGTAGTACTCAGGGCTCTCCTAATGAAAAACTGTTTTTT,CASSTQGSPNEKLFF
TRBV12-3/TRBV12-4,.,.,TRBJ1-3,TGTGCCAGCAGAACTATCGGTGGAAACACCATATATTTT,CASRTIGGNTIYF
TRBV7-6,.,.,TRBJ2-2,TGTGCCAGCAGCGCCGGGGCTAGCCTGGATACCGGGGAGCTGTTTTTT,CASSAGASLDTGELFF
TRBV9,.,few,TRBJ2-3,TGTGCCAGCAGCGTCAGCCCCGGGACGGTCACAGATACGCAGTATTTT,CASSVSPGTVTDTQYF
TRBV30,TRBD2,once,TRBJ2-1,TGTGCCTGGAGTGTAGAAAGCCTGGGACTAGCGGGTTACAATGAGCAGTTCTTC,CAWSVESLGLAGYNEQFF
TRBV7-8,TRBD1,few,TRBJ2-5,TGTGCCAGCAGCTTACCGGGACAGGGGCAAGAGACCCAGTACTTC,CASSLPGQGQETQYF
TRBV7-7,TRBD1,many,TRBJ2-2,TGTGCTAGCAGCTTAGAAGGACAGGGGACCGGGGAGCTGTTTTTT,CASSLEGQGTGELFF
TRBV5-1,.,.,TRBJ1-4,TGCGCCAGCAGCGCCACAGGACCACCTAATGAAAAACTGTTTTTT,CASSATGPPNEKLFF
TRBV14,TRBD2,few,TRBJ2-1,TGTGCCAGCAGCCAAGATCGCCCCGGACTAGCGGGTAACAATGAGCAGTTCTTC,CASSQDRPGLAGNNEQFF
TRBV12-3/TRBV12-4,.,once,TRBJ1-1,TGTGCCAGCAGCTCTCTTTGGGCTGAAGCTTTCTTT,CASSSLWAEAFF
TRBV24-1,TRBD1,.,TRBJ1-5,TGTGCCACCAGTGACGCGCCAACAGGGGGAAATCAGCCCCAGCATTTT,CATSDAPTGGNQPQHF
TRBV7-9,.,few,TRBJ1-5,TGTGCCAGCAGCCTCTCTCCTGAGCCCCAGCATTTT,CASSLSPEPQHF
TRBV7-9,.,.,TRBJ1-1,TGTGCCGGGCAACTGAACACTGAAGCTTTCTTT,CAGQLNTEAFF
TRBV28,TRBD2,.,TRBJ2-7,TGTGCCAGCAGGGTGGGGACTACCGACGAGCAGTACTTC,CASRVGTTDEQYF
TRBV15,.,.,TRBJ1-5,TGTGCCACCAGCGCCGGTCAAAATAGCAATAAGCCCCAGCATTTT,CATSAGQNSNKPQHF
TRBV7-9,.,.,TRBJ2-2,TGTGCCAGCAGCTTAGGACCCATGGAGAACACCGGGGAGCTGTTTTTT,CASSLGPMENTGELFF
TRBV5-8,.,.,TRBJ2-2,TGTGCCAGCAGCTACAGACACACCGGGGAGCTGTTTTTT,CASSYRHTGELFF
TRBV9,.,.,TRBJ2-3,TGTGCCAGCAGCGCGAGAGAGGGGGGGCTTGGCACAGATACGCAGTATTTT,CASSAREGGLGTDTQYF
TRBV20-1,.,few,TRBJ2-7,TGCAGTGCTAGAGAAGGGACGCGCTCCTACGAGCAGTACTTC,CSAREGTRSYEQYF
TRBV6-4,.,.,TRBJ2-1,TGTGCCAGCAGTGCCCAGGGGCACAATGAGCAGTTCTTC,CASSAQGHNEQFF
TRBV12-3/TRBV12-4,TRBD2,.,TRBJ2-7,TGTGCCAGCAGTTGGGGACTAGCTATACCTACTGGGGAGCAGTACTTC,CASSWGLAIPTGEQYF
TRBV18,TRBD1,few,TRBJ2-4,TGTGCCAGCTCACGCGGGACAGGGGTCATAAACATTCAGTACTTC,CASSRGTGVINIQYF
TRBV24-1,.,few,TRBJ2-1,TGTGCCACCAGTGATTTTTGGGGGAATGAGCAGTTCTTC,CATSDFWGNEQFF
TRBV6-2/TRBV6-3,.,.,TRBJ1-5,TGTGCCAGCAGCCCGACAATAGTCTACAGCAATCAGCCCCAGCATTTT,CASSPTIVYSNQPQHF
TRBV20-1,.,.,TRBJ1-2,TGCAGTGCAAGAAAGGGGGGCGAGGGCTATGGCTACACCTTC,CSARKGGEGYGYTF